The rows below give T cell receptor beta chains drawn from one sample of a study of T cell changes during pregnancy in multiple sclerosis. Here immunoSEQ multiplex PCR was the method, and the copy in TCRdb shows in-frame clones only, minus some. The sample has about 93,000 clones, almost 95% seen once. This specimen consisted of peripheral blood, obtained after pregnancy. Source of these receptors: a female donor with multiple sclerosis, enrolled in a pregnancy study. Both conserved end residues are part of each CDR3. A D gene is named only where the DNA matches it firmly. Clone size is not always given. Where it is, it says once, few, many or a class for expanded clones.

- TRBJ2-7 TRBV9 13 - TGTGCCAGCAGCGACGGAAGGGGGTGGGAGCAGTACTTC CASSDGRGWEQYF
- TRBJ1-1 TRBV7-9 14 - TGTGCCAGCAGCCCTCAGGGGTTGCCCACTGAAGCTTTCTTT CASSPQGLPTEAFF
- TRBJ1-1 TRBV6-6 16 - TGTGCCAGCAGTTACCGGGCCACAGGGAAGAACACTGAAGCTTTCTTT CASSYRATGKNTEAFF
TRBD2 TRBJ2-7 TRBV19 16 once TGTGCCAGTAGTATAGATCTAACTAGCGGGCACTACGAGCAGTACTTC CASSIDLTSGHYEQYF
TRBD1 TRBJ1-6 TRBV9 14 - TGTGCCAGCAGCCCAGGGGACAGGGACTCACCCCTCCACTTT CASSPGDRDSPLHF
- TRBJ1-1 TRBV7-9 13 - TGTGCCATCGAGGCAGGGATGAACACTGAAGCTTTCTTT CAIEAGMNTEAFF
- TRBJ2-2 TRBV9 16 few TGTGCCAGCAGCTCCCAGCCAGGGCAAAACACCGGGGAGCTGTTTTTT CASSSQPGQNTGELFF
TRBD1 TRBJ2-2 TRBV11-1 16 few TGTGCCAGCAACTCGGGACAGGGGACGAACACCGGGGAGCTGTTTTTT CASNSGQGTNTGELFF
- TRBJ2-1 TRBV7-2 14 - TGTGCCAGCAGCCCCGGACAGACTTACAATGAGCAGTTCTTC CASSPGQTYNEQFF
TRBD2 TRBJ2-3 TRBV6-6 15 - TGTGCCAGCAGTCCGATAGCGGGAGTCGGAGATACGCAGTATTTT CASSPIAGVGDTQYF
- TRBJ2-3 TRBV19 18 - TGTGCCAGTACTGAAAGTAGCACGGGAGTAACAGCCACAGATACGCAGTATTTT CASTESSTGVTATDTQYF
TRBD2 TRBJ2-5 TRBV5-6 15 - TGTGCCAGCAGCTTGGGCGGGGGGGCCGAAGAGACCCAGTACTTC CASSLGGGAEETQYF
TRBD1 TRBJ1-1 TRBV7-3 16 - TGTGCCAGCAGCTTAACCTTGGACAGGCGGCGGACTGAAGCTTTCTTT CASSLTLDRRRTEAFF
- TRBJ2-1 TRBV20-1 11 - TGCAGTGCTGAGAGCGTCAATGAGCAGTTCTTC CSAESVNEQFF
TRBD1 TRBJ1-2 TRBV7-9 16 - TGTGCCAGCAGCTCCCATGACTCGGACAGGGTAGGCGGCTACACCTTC CASSSHDSDRVGGYTF
TRBD1 TRBJ2-7 TRBV7-9 15 - TGTGCCAGCAGCTCAGAGACAGGGTGGTCCTACGAGCAGTACTTC CASSSETGWSYEQYF
TRBD2 TRBJ2-7 TRBV5-6 16 - TGTGCCAGCAGCCGGTTTCTAGCGGGGACCGCCTACGAGCAGTACTTC CASSRFLAGTAYEQYF
TRBD2 TRBJ2-5 TRBV7-2 16 once TGTGCCAGCAGCTTAGTATACAGCGGGGGGGGAGGGGCCCAGTACTTC CASSLVYSGGGGAQYF
- TRBJ1-2 TRBV6-6 14 - TGTGCCAGCAGCCCCCTTTTGCTACCCGGTGGCTACACCTTC CASSPLLLPGGYTF
- TRBJ1-2 TRBV19 10 - TGTGCCAGTAGTAACGGTGGCTACACCTTC CASSNGGYTF
- TRBJ2-7 TRBV28 12 few TGTGCCAGCGGAACAGGGTCCTACGAGCAGTACTTC CASGTGSYEQYF
TRBD1 TRBJ2-1 TRBV9 15 - TGTGCCAGCAGCGTAGGGGCGGACAGGGACAATGAGCAGTTCTTC CASSVGADRDNEQFF
TRBD2 TRBJ2-2 TRBV2 16 - TGTGCCAGCAGTGGTACTAGCGGGAGTGGCACCGGGGAGCTGTTTTTT CASSGTSGSGTGELFF
TRBD1 TRBJ1-3 TRBV29-1 13 - TGCAGCGGCGGGGACAGGGCTGGAAACACCATATATTTT CSGGDRAGNTIYF
- TRBJ2-7 TRBV14 15 - TGTGCCAGCAGCCAAGGTCGCAGCGATTACTACGAGCAGTACTTC CASSQGRSDYYEQYF
- TRBJ1-2 TRBV20-1 11 - TGCAGTGCTAGAGATGTAGATGGCTACACCTTC CSARDVDGYTF
- TRBJ1-1 TRBV19 12 - TGTGCCAGTAGTGTGCGGGGCACTGAAGCTTTCTTT CASSVRGTEAFF
TRBD2 TRBJ2-1 TRBV5-1 15 - TGCGCCAGCAGCACCCTAGCGGGAGAGTTCAATGAGCAGTTCTTC CASSTLAGEFNEQFF
- TRBJ1-2 TRBV5-1 13 - TGCGCCACCAACCCCCTGGGGGGCTATGGCTACACCTTC CATNPLGGYGYTF
- TRBJ2-7 TRBV9 15 - TGTGCCAGCAGCGGAATCGCTACGGAGACCTACGAGCAGTACTTC CASSGIATETYEQYF
- TRBJ2-2 TRBV4-2 14 - TGTGCCAGCAGCCCCGGGACGAACACCGGGGAGCTGTTTTTT CASSPGTNTGELFF
TRBD1 TRBJ1-2 TRBV19 13 - TGTGCCAGTAGTATCGAGGGGGCGCATGGCTACACCTTC CASSIEGAHGYTF
TRBD1 TRBJ2-7 TRBV2 14 - TGTGCCAGCAAAGTCGACAGGGGATTATACGAGCAGTACTTC CASKVDRGLYEQYF
TRBD1 TRBJ1-1 TRBV10-3 13 - TGTGCCATCAGCGGGGACAGGGACACTGAAGCTTTCTTT CAISGDRDTEAFF
- TRBJ2-7 TRBV27 15 - TGTGCCAGCAGTTTATTGGCAGGGTTATTCTACGAGCAGTACTTC CASSLLAGLFYEQYF
- TRBJ1-1 TRBV7-8 14 - TGTGCCAGCAGCTTAGGTGGGGCCGGCACTGAAGCTTTCTTT CASSLGGAGTEAFF
TRBD1 TRBJ1-1 TRBV11-2 13 - TGTGCCAGCAGCTACACAGGGGGCACTGAAGCTTTCTTT CASSYTGGTEAFF
- TRBJ1-2 TRBV7-3 15 once TGTGCCAGCAGCCCCGAACCTACAGGCCCCTATGGCTACACCTTC CASSPEPTGPYGYTF
- TRBJ2-2 TRBV9 14 - TGTGCCAGCAGCGACGGAGGGGAGGCCGGGGAGCTGTTTTTT CASSDGGEAGELFF
- TRBJ1-1 TRBV7-3 13 - TGTGCCAGCAGCTTACAGGGTGGAACTGAAGCTTTCTTT CASSLQGGTEAFF
TRBD1 TRBJ2-7 TRBV11-2 14 - TGTGCCAGCAGCTTACAGGGGGCATCCTACGAGCAGTACTTC CASSLQGASYEQYF
- TRBJ1-5 TRBV19 15 - TGTGCCAGTAGTATAGATTTAAGGGGAGGACAGCCCCAGCATTTT CASSIDLRGGQPQHF
- TRBJ2-7 TRBV6-1 14 - TGTGCCAGCAGTTTGAGGGAGGACTTCTACGAGCAGTACTTC CASSLREDFYEQYF
TRBD1 TRBJ1-5 TRBV7-9 17 - TGTGCCAGCAGCCGCGGACAGGGATCGGATGCTCATCAGCCCCAGCATTTT CASSRGQGSDAHQPQHF
TRBD1 TRBJ1-2 TRBV5-1 15 few TGCGCCAGCAGCTGGGGGGACAGGGGACTAGTTGGCTACACCTTC CASSWGDRGLVGYTF
TRBD2 TRBJ2-3 TRBV4-3 17 once TGCGCCAGCAGCCATGAATTGACTAGCGTCGGCACAGATACGCAGTATTTT CASSHELTSVGTDTQYF
TRBD2 TRBJ2-1 TRBV4-2 20 - TGTGCCAGCAGCCAAGTGGTGTCTAGCGGGGGGCTCAGCTCCTACAATGAGCAGTTCTTC CASSQVVSSGGLSSYNEQFF
TRBD1 TRBJ2-7 TRBV7-8 12 - TGTGCCAGCAGCTGGGACAGGGCCGAGCAGTACTTC CASSWDRAEQYF
- TRBJ2-5 TRBV11-2 13 once TGTGCCAGCAGAGAGGGAAGCAAAGAGACCCAGTACTTC CASREGSKETQYF
TRBD1 TRBJ1-4 TRBV19 16 - TGTGCCAGTAGTATAGATGGGACCAGGGGGGCTGAAAAACTGTTTTTT CASSIDGTRGAEKLFF
- TRBJ2-4 TRBV12-1 17 once TGTGCCAGCAGCTTTGCCCTAAGTTGGGGCCCAAAAAACATTCAGTACTTC CASSFALSWGPKNIQYF
TRBD1 TRBJ2-7 TRBV4-1 15 - TGCGCCAGCAGCCAAGAGACAGGGGTGGCCTACGAGCAGTACTTC CASSQETGVAYEQYF
TRBD2 TRBJ2-1 TRBV7-9 17 once TGTGCCAGCAGCTTGCCCCCCCGACTAGCGGTAGGCAATGAGCAGTTCTTC CASSLPPRLAVGNEQFF
- TRBJ2-7 TRBV19 13 - TGTGCCAGTAGTATCTACTTCGAATACGAGCAGTACTTC CASSIYFEYEQYF
- TRBJ2-5 TRBV7-6 13 - TGTGCCAGCAGCGAGGCGAGGGCGGGGACCCAGTACTTC CASSEARAGTQYF